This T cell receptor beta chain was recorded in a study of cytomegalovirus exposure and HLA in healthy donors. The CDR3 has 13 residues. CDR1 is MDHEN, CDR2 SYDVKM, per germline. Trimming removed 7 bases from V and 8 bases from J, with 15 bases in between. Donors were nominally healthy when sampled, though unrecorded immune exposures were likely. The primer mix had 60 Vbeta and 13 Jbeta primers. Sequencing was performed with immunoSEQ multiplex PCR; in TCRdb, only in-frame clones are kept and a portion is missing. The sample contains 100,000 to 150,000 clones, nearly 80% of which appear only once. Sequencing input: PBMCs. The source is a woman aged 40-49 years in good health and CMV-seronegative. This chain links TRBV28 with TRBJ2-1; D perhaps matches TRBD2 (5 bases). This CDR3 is CASNPDGNDEQFF. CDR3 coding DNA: TGTGCCAGCAACCCGGACGGGAACGATGAGCAGTTCTTC.